This T cell receptor (beta chain) is from a study of cytomegalovirus exposure and HLA in healthy donors. Study details: Researchers previously reported finding some 110 million unique TCR beta sequences from roughly 180 million T cells.

PCR involved 60 Vbeta and 13 Jbeta primers. Clones were read by immunoSEQ multiplex PCR, and TCRdb kept only the in-frame ones, dropping some. This sample contains approximately 60,000 clones. The CDR3 spans 15 residues. V lost 6 bases, J lost 9 bases, and 11 bases stayed unmatched. Germline V gene lookup returns CDR1 MNHEY and CDR2 SVGAGI. The genes are TRBV6-5 and TRBJ1-6, with 7 nucleotides matching TRBD1. The sequenced material came from PBMCs. The TCR comes from a man aged 30 to 39 in good health and CMV-seropositive. The CDR3: CASSSALTGSSPLHF. CDR3 nucleotide sequence: TGTGCCAGCAGCTCAGCCCTGACAGGGAGTTCACCCCTCCACTTT.